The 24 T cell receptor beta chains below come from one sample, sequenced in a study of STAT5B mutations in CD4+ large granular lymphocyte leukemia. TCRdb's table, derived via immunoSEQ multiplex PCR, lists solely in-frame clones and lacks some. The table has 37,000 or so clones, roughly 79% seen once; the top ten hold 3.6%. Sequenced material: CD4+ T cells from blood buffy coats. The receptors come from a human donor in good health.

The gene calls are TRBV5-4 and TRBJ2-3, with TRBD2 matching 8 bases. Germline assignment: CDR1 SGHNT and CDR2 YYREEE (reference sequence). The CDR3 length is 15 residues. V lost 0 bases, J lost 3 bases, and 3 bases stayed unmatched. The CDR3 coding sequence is TGTGCCAGCAGCTTGGGTTCTAGCGGGACAGATACGCAGTATTTT. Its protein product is CASSLGSSGTDTQYF.

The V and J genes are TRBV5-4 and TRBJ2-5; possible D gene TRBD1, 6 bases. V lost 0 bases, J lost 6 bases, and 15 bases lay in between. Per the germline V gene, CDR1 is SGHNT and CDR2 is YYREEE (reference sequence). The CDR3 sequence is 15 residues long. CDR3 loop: CASSLVGTGKKTQYF. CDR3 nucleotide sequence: TGTGCCAGCAGCTTGGTTGGCACAGGGAAAAAGACCCAGTACTTC.

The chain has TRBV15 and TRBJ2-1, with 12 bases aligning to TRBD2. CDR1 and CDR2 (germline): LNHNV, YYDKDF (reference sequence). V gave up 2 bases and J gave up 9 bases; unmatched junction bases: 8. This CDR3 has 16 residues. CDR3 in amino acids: CATSRTGLAGGFEQFF. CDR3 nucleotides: TGTGCCACCAGCAGAACGGGACTAGCGGGTGGGTTTGAGCAGTTCTTC.

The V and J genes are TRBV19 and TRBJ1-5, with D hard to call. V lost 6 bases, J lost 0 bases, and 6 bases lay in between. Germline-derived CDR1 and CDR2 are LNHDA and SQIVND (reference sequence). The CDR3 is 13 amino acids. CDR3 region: CASSSFSNQPQHF. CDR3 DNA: TGTGCCAGTAGCTCCTTTAGCAATCAGCCCCAGCATTTT.

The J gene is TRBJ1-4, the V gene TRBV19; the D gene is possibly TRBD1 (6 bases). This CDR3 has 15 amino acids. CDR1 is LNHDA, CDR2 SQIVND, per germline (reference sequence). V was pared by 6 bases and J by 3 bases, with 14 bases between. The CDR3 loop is CASRPLGGPNEKLFF. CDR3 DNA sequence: TGTGCCAGTAGGCCCCTCGGGGGCCCTAATGAAAAACTGTTTTTT.

DNA of the CDR3: TGTGCCAGCCCCGACCGGACAGGGGTTTTTTACGAGCAGTACTTC. This translates into CASPDRTGVFYEQYF. The chain has TRBV9 and TRBJ2-7; the match to TRBD1 covers 9 bases. CDR3 length: 15 residues. J lost 4 bases, V lost 7 bases, and 12 bases had no gene match. CDR1 is SGDLS, CDR2 YYNGEE, per germline.

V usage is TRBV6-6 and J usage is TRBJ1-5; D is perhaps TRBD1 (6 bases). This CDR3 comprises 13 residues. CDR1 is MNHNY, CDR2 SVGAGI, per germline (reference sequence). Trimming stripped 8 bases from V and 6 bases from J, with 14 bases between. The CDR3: CASGRGEVQPQHF. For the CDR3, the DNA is TGTGCCAGCGGTAGGGGGGAAGTTCAGCCCCAGCATTTT.

CDR3 amino acids: CAWNLPGRELFF. Here the CDR3 DNA reads TGTGCCTGGAATCTCCCCGGGAGGGAGCTGTTTTTT. The genes are TRBV30 and TRBJ2-2; perhaps TRBD2 as D (5 bases). Trimming shortened V by 4 bases and J by 9 bases, and 12 bases separated the two germline ends. The CDR3 contains 12 residues. In germline, CDR1 is GTSNPN, CDR2 SVGIG (reference sequence).

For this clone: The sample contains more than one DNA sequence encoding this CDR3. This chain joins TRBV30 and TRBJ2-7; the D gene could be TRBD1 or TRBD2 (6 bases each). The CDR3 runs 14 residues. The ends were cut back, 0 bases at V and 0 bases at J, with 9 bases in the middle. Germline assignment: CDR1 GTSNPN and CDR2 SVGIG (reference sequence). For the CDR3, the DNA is TGTGCCTGGAGTGTAGGGGGGAGCTCCTACGAGCAGTACTTC. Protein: CAWSVGGSSYEQYF.

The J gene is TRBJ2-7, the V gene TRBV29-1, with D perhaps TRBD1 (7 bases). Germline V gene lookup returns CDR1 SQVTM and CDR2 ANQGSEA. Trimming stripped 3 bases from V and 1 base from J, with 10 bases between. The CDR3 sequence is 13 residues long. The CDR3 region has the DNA TGCAGCGTTGAGCAGGGGGGATCCTACGAGCAGTACTTC. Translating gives CSVEQGGSYEQYF.

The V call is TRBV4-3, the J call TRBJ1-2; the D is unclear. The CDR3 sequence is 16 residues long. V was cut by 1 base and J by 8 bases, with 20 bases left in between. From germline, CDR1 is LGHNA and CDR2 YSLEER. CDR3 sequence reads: CASSQVPGLGEGGYTF. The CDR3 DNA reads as TGCGCCAGCAGCCAAGTTCCCGGGCTTGGGGAAGGAGGCTACACCTTC.

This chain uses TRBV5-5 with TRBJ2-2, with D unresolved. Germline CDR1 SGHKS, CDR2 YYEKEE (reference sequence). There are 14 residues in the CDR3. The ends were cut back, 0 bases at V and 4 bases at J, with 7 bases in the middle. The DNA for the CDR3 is TGTGCCAGCAGCTTGGGCCTTGTCACCGGGGAGCTGTTTTTT. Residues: CASSLGLVTGELFF.

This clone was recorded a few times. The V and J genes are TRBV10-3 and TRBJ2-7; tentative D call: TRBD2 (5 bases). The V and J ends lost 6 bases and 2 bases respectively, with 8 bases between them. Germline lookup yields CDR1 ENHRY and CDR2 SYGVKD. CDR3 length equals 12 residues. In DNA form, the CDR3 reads TGTGCCATCAGGGACGGGACCTACGAGCAGTACTTC. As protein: CAIRDGTYEQYF.

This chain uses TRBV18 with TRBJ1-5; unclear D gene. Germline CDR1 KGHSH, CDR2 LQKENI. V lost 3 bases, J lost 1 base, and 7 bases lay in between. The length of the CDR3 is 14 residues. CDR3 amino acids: CASSPSGSNQPQHF. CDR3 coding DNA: TGTGCCAGCTCACCGTCCGGAAGCAATCAGCCCCAGCATTTT. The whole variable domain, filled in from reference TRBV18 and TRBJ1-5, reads NAGVMQNPRHLVRRRGQEARLRCSPMKGHSHVYWYRQLPEEGLKFMVYLQKENIIDESGMPKERFSAEFPKEGPSILRIQQVVRGDSAAYFCASSPSGSNQPQHFGDGTRLSIL.

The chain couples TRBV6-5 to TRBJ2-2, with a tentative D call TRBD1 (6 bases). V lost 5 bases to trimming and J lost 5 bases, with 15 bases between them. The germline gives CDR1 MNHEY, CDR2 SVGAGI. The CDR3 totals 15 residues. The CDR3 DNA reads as TGTGCCAGCAGTCGGCAGGGGTTGTTGACCGGGGAGCTGTTTTTT. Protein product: CASSRQGLLTGELFF.

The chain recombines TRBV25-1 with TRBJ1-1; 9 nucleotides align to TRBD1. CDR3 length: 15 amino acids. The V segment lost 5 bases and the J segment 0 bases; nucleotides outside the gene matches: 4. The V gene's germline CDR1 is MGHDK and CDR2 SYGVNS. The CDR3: CASSSQGALNTEAFF. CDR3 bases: TGTGCCAGCAGTTCACAGGGGGCCTTGAACACTGAAGCTTTCTTT.

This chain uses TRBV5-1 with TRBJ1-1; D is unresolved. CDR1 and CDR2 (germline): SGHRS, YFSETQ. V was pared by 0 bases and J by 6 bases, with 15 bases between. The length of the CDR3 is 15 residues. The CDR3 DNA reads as TGCGCCAGCAGCTTGGGACGTGCTGAAGGCTCTGAAGCTTTCTTT. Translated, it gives CASSLGRAEGSEAFF. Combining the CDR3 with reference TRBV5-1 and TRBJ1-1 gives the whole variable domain KAGVTQTPRYLIKTRGQQVTLSCSPISGHRSVSWYQQTPGQGLQFLFEYFSETQRNKGNFPGRFSGRQFSNSRSEMNVSTLELGDSALYLCASSLGRAEGSEAFFGQGTRLTVV.

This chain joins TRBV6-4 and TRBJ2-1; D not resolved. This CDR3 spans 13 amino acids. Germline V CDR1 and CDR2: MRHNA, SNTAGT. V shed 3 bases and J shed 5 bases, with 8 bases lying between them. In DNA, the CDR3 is TGTGCCAGCAGTGAAACAGCTAACAATGAGCAGTTCTTC. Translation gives CASSETANNEQFF.

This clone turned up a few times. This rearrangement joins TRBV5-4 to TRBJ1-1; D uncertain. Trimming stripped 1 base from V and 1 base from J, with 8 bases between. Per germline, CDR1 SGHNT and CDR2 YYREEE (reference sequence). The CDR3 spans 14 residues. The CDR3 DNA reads TGTGCCAGCAGCTTGAGGGTGGAGAACACTGAAGCTTTCTTT. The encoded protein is CASSLRVENTEAFF.

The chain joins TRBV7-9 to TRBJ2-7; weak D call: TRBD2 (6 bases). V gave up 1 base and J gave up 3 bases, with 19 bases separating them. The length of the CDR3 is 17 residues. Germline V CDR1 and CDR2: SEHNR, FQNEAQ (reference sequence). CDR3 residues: CASSLGAWRVTDYEQYF. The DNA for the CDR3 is TGTGCCAGCAGCTTAGGGGCATGGAGGGTGACCGACTACGAGCAGTACTTC.

CDR3 protein: CASSPLGRGSYNEQFF. CDR3 sequence (DNA): TGTGCCAGCAGCCCCTTGGGCAGGGGCTCCTACAATGAGCAGTTCTTC. The chain carries TRBV2 and TRBJ2-1, with a weak D call TRBD1 (6 bases). Germline V gene data show CDR1 as SNHLY and CDR2 as FYNNEI. This CDR3 has 16 amino acids. V was pared by 6 bases and J by 0 bases, with 15 bases between.

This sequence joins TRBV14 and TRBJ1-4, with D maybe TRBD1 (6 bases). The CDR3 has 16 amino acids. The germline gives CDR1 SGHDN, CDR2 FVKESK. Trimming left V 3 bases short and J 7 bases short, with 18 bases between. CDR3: CASSHDRIRSGEKLFF. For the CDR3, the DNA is TGTGCCAGCAGCCACGACAGGATTCGAAGTGGTGAAAAACTGTTTTTT.

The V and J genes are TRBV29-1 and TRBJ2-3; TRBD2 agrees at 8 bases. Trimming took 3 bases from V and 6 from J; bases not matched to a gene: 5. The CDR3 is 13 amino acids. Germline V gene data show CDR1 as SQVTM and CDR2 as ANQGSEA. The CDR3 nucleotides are TGCAGCGTTGACGGGAGGGCCCTCGATACGCAGTATTTT. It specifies CSVDGRALDTQYF.

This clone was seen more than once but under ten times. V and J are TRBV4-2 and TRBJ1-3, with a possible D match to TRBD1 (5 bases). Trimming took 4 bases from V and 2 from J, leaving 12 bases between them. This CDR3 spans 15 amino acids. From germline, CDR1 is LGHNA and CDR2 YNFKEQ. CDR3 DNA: TGTGCCAGCAGCCCCATGGGGGGGACTGGAAACACCATATATTTT. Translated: CASSPMGGTGNTIYF.